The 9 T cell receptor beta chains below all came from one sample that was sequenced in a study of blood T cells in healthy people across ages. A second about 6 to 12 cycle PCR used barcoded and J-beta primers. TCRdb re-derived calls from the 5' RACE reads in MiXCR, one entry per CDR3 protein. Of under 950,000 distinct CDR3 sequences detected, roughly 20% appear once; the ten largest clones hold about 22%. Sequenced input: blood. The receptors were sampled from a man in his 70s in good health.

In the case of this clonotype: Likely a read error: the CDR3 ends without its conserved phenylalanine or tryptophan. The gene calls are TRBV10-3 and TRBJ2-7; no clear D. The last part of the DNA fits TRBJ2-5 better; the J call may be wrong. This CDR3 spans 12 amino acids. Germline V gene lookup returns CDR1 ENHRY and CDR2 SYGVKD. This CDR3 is CAISESRETQYS. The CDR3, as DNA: TGTGCCATCAGTGAGTCGAGGGAGACCCAGTACTCC.

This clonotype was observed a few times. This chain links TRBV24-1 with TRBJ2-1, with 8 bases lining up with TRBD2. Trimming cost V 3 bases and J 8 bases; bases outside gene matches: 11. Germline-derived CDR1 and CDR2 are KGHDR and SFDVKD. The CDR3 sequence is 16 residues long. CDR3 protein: CATSDTGTRLAYEQFF. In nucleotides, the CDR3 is TGTGCCACCAGTGATACCGGGACTAGGTTAGCCTATGAGCAGTTCTTC.

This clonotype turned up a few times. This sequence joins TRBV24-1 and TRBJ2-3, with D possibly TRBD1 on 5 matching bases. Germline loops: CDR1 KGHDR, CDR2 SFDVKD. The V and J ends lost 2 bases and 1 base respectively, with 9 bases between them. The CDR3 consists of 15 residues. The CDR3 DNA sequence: TGTGCCACCAGTGATTCACAGGCGGGCACAGATACGCAGTATTTT. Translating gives CATSDSQAGTDTQYF.

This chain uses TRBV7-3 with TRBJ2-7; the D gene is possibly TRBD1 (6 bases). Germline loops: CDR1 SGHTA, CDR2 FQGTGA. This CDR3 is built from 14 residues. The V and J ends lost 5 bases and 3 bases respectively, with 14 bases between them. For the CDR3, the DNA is TGTGCCAGCAGCACCCCAGGACAGTTCTACGAGCAGTACGTC. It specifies CASSTPGQFYEQYV.

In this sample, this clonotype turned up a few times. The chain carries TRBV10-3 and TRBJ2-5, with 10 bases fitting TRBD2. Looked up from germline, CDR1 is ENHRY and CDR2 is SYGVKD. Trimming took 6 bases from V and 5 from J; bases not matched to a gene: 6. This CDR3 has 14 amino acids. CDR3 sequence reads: CAIRAGTSVETQYF. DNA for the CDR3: TGTGCCATCAGGGCCGGGACTAGCGTTGAGACCCAGTACTTC.

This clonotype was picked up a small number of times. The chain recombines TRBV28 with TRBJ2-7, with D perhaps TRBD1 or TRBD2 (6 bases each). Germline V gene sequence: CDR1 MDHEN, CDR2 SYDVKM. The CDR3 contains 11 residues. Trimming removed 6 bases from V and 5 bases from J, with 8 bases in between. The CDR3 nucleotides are TGTGCCAGCAGGGGGGGCGACGAGCAGTACTTC. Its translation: CASRGGDEQYF. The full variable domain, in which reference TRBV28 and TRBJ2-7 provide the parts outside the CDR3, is DVKVTQSSRYLVKRTGEKVFLECVQDMDHENMFWYRQDPGLGLRLIYFSYDVKMKEKGDIPEGYSVSREKKERFSLILESASTNQTSMYLCASRGGDEQYFGPGTRLTVT.

CDR3 bases: TGTGCCAGCCACGGGGAAATCTATGGCTACACCTTC. Residues: CASHGEIYGYTF. V is TRBV6-1 and J is TRBJ1-2; the D is unclear. V was trimmed by 8 bases and J by 4 bases, leaving 11 bases between them. The CDR3 is made up of 12 amino acids. CDR1 is MNHNS and CDR2 is SASEGT in the germline V gene.

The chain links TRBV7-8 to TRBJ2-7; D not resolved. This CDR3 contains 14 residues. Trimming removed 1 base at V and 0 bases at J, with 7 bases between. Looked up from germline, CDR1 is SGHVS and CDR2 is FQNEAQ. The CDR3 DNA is TGTGCCAGCAGCTTAGTATTGGCCTCCTACGAGCAGTACTTC. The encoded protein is CASSLVLASYEQYF.

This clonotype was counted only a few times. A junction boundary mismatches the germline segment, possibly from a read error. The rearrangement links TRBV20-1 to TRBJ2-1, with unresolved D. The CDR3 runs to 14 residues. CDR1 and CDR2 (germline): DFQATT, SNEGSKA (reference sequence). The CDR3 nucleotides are TGCAGTGTTCCCCGGAGCAACTCCTGCAATGAGCAGTTCTTC. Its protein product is CSVPRSNSCNEQFF.